The clone carrying this T cell receptor (beta chain) was counted many times. Amplification yielded TCR beta CDR3 regions, with RNA transcripts as the source. HTBI primers were the set used in a first-round RT-PCR of the TCR CDR3. TCRdb used MiXCR to reprocess the multiplex PCR reads, holding one entry per CDR3 protein. The sample lists about 740,000 distinct CDR3 sequences, 14% seen once, with 10% in the top ten. The source of the sample is a study of T cells in Graves' hyperthyroidism and ophthalmopathy. Patients were excluded for uncontrolled infection, other autoimmune disease, pregnancy or lactation. The length of the CDR3 is 13 residues. V was shortened by 2 bases and J by 8 bases, with 13 bases between the two germline ends.

The TCR was taken from a woman between 18 and 30 years old with Graves' hyperthyroidism. This chain connects TRBV12-3 or TRBV12-4 to TRBJ2-7; D possibly corresponds to TRBD1 (5 bases). The specimen was blood. In nucleotides, the CDR3 is TGTGCCAGCAGTTTATCTCAGGGAACCCAGCAGTACTTC. Translated: CASSLSQGTQQYF.